The present TCR beta chain was sequenced within a study of cytomegalovirus exposure and HLA in healthy donors. This clone was picked up a small number of times. What it binds is unknown. Broader study findings: Presence/absence analyses took donor sequencing depth as roughly uniform. Over 150 TCR beta chains were listed as cytomegalovirus-associated.

Germline CDR1 reads LNHDA; CDR2 reads SQIVND (reference sequence). V shed 6 bases, J shed 3 bases, and the junction held 4 bases outside the gene matches. The CDR3 consists of 14 residues. The PCR contained 60 Vbeta and 13 Jbeta primers. Some clones are missing from TCRdb's copy, which holds only in-frame ones; the method was immunoSEQ multiplex PCR. There are about 160,000 clones in the sample; over 70% occur only once, and about 7.7% lies in the top ten. Sequenced input: PBMCs. The rearrangement joins TRBV19 to TRBJ2-2; TRBD1 matches 7 bases. The receptor's source is a woman aged 40-49 years in good health and CMV-seropositive. This CDR3 is CASRIQGDTGELFF. The CDR3, as DNA: TGTGCCAGTAGGATTCAGGGGGACACCGGGGAGCTGTTTTTT.